Listed here are 10 T cell receptor beta chains from one sample, sequenced in a study of cytomegalovirus exposure and HLA in healthy donors (dated by TCRdb to the late 2010s). The library was generated by the immunoSEQ multiplex PCR assay. For the multiplex PCR, a mixture combining 60 forward primers for TCR Vbeta segments and 13 reverse primers for TCR Jbeta segments was used. Drawn from immuneACCESS, this table holds only the in-frame rearrangements with V and J called that TCRdb kept. Clones are partly lost; checked studies trace under half to an unresolved V gene and leave the rest unexplained. The sample records 70,000 to 100,000 clones, less than 80% of which are singletons. The top ten clones comprise 20% to 25% of the sample. The sample was PBMCs. These receptors were collected from a woman in her forties or fifties in good health and CMV-seropositive.

The rearrangement joins TRBV30 to TRBJ2-1; tentative D call: TRBD2 (5 bases). Trimming cost V 2 bases and J 7 bases, with 6 bases left between them. The CDR3 length is 11 residues. Germline V gene lookup returns CDR1 GTSNPN and CDR2 SVGIG (reference sequence). This CDR3 is CAWSRRNEQFF. The CDR3 region has the DNA TGTGCCTGGAGTCGGAGGAATGAGCAGTTCTTC.

This chain connects TRBV4-1 to TRBJ2-5; tentative D call: TRBD2 (7 bases). This CDR3 has 16 residues. V lost 1 base to trimming and J lost 5 bases, with 17 bases between them. The germline V gene has CDR1 MGHRA and CDR2 YSYEKL. CDR3 residues: CASSQGWGGSDETQYF. As DNA, the CDR3 is TGCGCCAGCAGCCAAGGCTGGGGGGGCAGTGATGAGACCCAGTACTTC.

The gene calls are TRBV30 and TRBJ2-5; no definite D call. The V end was cut by 0 bases, the J end by 0 bases, with 11 bases between. Germline V gene data show CDR1 as GTSNPN and CDR2 as SVGIG (reference sequence). The CDR3 runs 15 residues. CDR3 nucleotides: TGTGCCTGGAGTGTTCGGTATGGAGACCAAGAGACCCAGTACTTC. Its translation is CAWSVRYGDQETQYF.

The chain couples TRBV7-6 to TRBJ2-7, with 9 bases fitting TRBD1. The V and J ends lost 1 base and 5 bases, in that order; junction bases with no gene match: 6. The CDR3 is made up of 15 amino acids. Germline V gene sequence: CDR1 SGHVS, CDR2 FNYEAQ. Here the CDR3 DNA reads TGTGCCAGCAGCTTAGGTGGACAGGGGTTAAACGAGCAGTACTTC. Its translation is CASSLGGQGLNEQYF.

V and J are TRBV5-1 and TRBJ1-4; D unresolved. Trimming shortened V by 0 bases and J by 7 bases, and 13 bases separated the two germline ends. Germline V lookup: CDR1 SGHRS, CDR2 YFSETQ. The CDR3 spans 15 residues. The CDR3 DNA reads as TGCGCCAGCAGCTTGGTCCCGCAGGCTGGTGAAAAACTGTTTTTT. It yields the protein CASSLVPQAGEKLFF.

J is TRBJ2-3 and V is TRBV29-1, with 8 bases fitting TRBD1. Germline-derived CDR1 and CDR2 are SQVTM and ANQGSEA. The CDR3 has 16 amino acids. V gave up 2 bases and J gave up 3 bases; unmatched junction bases: 10. The CDR3 spells CSVEHLTGEGTDTQYF. The DNA for the CDR3 is TGCAGCGTTGAACATTTGACAGGGGAAGGAACAGATACGCAGTATTTT.

CDR3 in DNA: TGTGCCAGCAGCCCACAGGGGGTAACTAACTATGGCTACACCTTC. This sequence encodes CASSPQGVTNYGYTF. The gene calls are TRBV4-2 and TRBJ1-2; 8 bases are shared with TRBD1. Germline V gene sequence: CDR1 LGHNA, CDR2 YNFKEQ. The CDR3 is 15 residues long. The V and J ends lost 4 bases and 0 bases, in that order; junction bases with no gene match: 4.

The V gene is TRBV6-5, the J gene TRBJ2-7; TRBD2 matches 7 bases. Per germline, CDR1 MNHEY and CDR2 SVGAGI. Trimming took 11 bases from V and 0 from J; bases not matched to a gene: 4. This CDR3 region has 12 residues. The CDR3 is CAAWGGSYEQYF. CDR3 sequence (DNA): TGTGCCGCCTGGGGGGGCTCCTACGAGCAGTACTTC.

The rearrangement joins TRBV7-3 to TRBJ2-1; 15 bases align to TRBD2. The ends lost 5 bases at V and 6 bases at J; junction bases unmatched: 2. CDR1 and CDR2 (germline): SGHTA, FQGTGA. CDR3 length: 15 residues. This chain's CDR3 is CASSRTSGGVNEQFF. The DNA of the CDR3 is TGTGCCAGCAGCCGGACTAGCGGGGGGGTCAATGAGCAGTTCTTC.

This clone came up a few times. The rearrangement uses TRBV28 and TRBJ1-5, with no clear D. The CDR3 has 11 amino acids. The V and J ends lost 2 bases and 7 bases respectively, with 3 bases between them. The germline CDR1 and CDR2 sequences are MDHEN and SYDVKM. The CDR3 DNA reads TGTGCCAGCAGTTTAACACAGCCCCAGCATTTT. Residues: CASSLTQPQHF.